The rows below give T cell receptor beta chains drawn from one sample of a study of CD8 T cells in ankylosing spondylitis. TCRdb used MiXCR to reprocess the 5' RACE reads, holding one entry per CDR3 protein. The table has 40,000 or so distinct CDR3 sequences, 2.7% seen once. Input material: blood, either unsorted or a sorted T cell fraction (not recorded which). The receptors come from a male donor with ankylosing spondylitis or in good health (not recorded which). Each CDR3 is given with its conserved first and last residue. The size of a clone is reported for some rows only, either as once, few or many, or as a class for expanded clones.

j_call,clone_size,v_call,cdr3_aa
TRBJ2-1,few,TRBV12-2,CASRLLPCRDYNEQFF
TRBJ1-2,many,TRBV9,CASSVLGVKDYGYTF
TRBJ2-7,many,TRBV9,CASSVGPSGTYEQYF
TRBJ2-3,many,TRBV9,CASSPNLAHGDTQYF
TRBJ2-7,many,TRBV9,CASSVGAGLPYEQYF
TRBJ2-7,many,TRBV9,CASSVDPGWAYEQYF
TRBJ2-7,many,TRBV9,CASSVGGSGNYEQYF
TRBJ1-1,many,TRBV9,CASSGDRGDTEAFF
TRBJ2-2,many,TRBV9,CASSVVGRTNTGELFF
TRBJ1-3,many,TRBV9,CASSIEGGAGGNTIYF
TRBJ2-2,many,TRBV9,CASSVLTNTGELFF
TRBJ2-3,many,TRBV9,CASSVAGDRLDTQYF
TRBJ1-2,few,TRBV9,CASSVGGQKHYGYTF
TRBJ2-1,many,TRBV21-1,CASSKILVRDEQFF
TRBJ2-1,-,TRBV9,CASSALGGGRGSYNEQFF
TRBJ2-7,many,TRBV9,CASSVGTSVTYEQYF
TRBJ2-5,-,TRBV9,CASSASGGQETQYF